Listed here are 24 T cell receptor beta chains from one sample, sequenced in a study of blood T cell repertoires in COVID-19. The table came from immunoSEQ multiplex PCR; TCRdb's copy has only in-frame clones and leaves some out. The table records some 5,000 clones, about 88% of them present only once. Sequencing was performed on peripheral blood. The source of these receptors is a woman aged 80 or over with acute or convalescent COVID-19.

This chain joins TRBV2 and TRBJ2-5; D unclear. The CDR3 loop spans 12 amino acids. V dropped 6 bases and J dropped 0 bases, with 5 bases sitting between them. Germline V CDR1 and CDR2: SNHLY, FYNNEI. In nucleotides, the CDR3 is TGTGCCAGCAGGCAGAACCAAGAGACCCAGTACTTC. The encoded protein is CASRQNQETQYF. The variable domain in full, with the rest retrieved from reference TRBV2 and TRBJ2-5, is EPEVTQTPSHQVTQMGQEVILRCVPISNHLYFYWYRQILGQKVEFLVSFYNNEISEKSEIFDDQFSVERPDGSNFTLKIRSTKLEDSAMYFCASRQNQETQYFGPGTRLLVL.

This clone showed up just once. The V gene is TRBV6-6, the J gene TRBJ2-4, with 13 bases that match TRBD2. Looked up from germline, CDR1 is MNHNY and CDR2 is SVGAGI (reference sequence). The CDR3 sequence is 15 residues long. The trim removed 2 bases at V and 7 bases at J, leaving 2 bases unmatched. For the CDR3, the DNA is TGTGCCAGCAGTTACCGACTAGCGGGGGGCAACATTCAGTACTTC. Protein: CASSYRLAGGNIQYF.

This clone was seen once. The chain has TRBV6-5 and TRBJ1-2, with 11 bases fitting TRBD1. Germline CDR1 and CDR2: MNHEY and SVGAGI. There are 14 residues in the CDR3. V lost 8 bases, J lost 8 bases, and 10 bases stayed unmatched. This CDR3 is CASSPPGQGGGYTF. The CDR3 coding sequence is TGTGCCAGCTCCCCTCCGGGACAGGGGGGGGGCTACACCTTC.

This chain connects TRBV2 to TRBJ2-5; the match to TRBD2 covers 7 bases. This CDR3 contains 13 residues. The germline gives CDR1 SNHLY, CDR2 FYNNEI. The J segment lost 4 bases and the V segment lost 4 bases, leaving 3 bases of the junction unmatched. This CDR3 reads CASSAWGGETQYF. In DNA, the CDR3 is TGTGCCAGCAGTGCGTGGGGGGGAGAGACCCAGTACTTC.

In DNA, the CDR3 is TGTGCCAGCTCACCACATCCCCCACAGGGGGCAAGCTCCTACGAGCAGTACTTC. It specifies CASSPHPPQGASSYEQYF. J is TRBJ2-7 and V is TRBV18, with TRBD1 identical over 9 bases. The germline V gene has CDR1 KGHSH and CDR2 LQKENI. Trimming at V came to 1 base and at J to 0 bases, leaving 10 bases not matched to a gene. This CDR3 is 18 amino acids long.

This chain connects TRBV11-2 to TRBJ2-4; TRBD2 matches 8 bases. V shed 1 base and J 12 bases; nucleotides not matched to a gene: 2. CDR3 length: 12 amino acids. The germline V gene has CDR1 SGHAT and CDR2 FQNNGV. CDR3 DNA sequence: TGTGCCAGCAGCTTAGCACGGGGGGGTCAGTACTTC. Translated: CASSLARGGQYF.

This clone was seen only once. CDR3 protein: CASSATDRSYGYTF. DNA of the CDR3: TGTGCCAGCAGCGCAACGGACAGATCGTATGGCTACACCTTC. V is TRBV7-2 and J is TRBJ1-2, with D maybe TRBD1 (6 bases). The CDR3 spans 14 residues. CDR1 and CDR2 (germline): SGHTA, FQGNSA. V was cut by 5 bases and J by 5 bases, with 15 bases left in between.

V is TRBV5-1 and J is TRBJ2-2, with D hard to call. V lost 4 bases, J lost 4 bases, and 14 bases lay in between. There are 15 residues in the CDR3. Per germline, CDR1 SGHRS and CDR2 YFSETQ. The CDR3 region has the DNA TGCGCCAGCAGCACGCCCGGTAGGAGCACCGGGGAGCTGTTTTTT. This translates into CASSTPGRSTGELFF.

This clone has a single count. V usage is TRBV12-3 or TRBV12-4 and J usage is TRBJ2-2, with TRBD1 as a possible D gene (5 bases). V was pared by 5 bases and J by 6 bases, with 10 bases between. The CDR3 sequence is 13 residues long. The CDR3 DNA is TGTGCCAGCAGTCGACAGACTGCCGGGGAGCTGTTTTTT. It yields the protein CASSRQTAGELFF.

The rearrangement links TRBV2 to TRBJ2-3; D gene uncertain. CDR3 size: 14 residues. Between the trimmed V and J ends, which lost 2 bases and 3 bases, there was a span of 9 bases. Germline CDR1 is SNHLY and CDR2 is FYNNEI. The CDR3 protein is CASSESIRTDTQYF. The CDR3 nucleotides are TGTGCCAGCAGTGAATCGATACGGACAGATACGCAGTATTTT. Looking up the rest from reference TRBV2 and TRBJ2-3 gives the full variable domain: EPEVTQTPSHQVTQMGQEVILRCVPISNHLYFYWYRQILGQKVEFLVSFYNNEISEKSEIFDDQFSVERPDGSNFTLKIRSTKLEDSAMYFCASSESIRTDTQYFGPGTRLTVL.

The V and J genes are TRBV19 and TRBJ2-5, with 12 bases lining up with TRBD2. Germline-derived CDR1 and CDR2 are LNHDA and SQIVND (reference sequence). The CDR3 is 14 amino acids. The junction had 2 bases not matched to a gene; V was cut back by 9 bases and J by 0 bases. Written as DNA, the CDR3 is TGTGCCAGCCGGACTAGCGGGGACCAAGAGACCCAGTACTTC. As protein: CASRTSGDQETQYF.

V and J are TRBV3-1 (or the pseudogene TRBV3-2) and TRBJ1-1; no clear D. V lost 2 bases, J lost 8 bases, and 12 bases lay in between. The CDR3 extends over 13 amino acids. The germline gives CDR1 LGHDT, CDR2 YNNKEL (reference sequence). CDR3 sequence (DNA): TGTGCCAGCAGCCAATTTCTAGCTGTAGAAGCTTTCTTT. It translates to CASSQFLAVEAFF.

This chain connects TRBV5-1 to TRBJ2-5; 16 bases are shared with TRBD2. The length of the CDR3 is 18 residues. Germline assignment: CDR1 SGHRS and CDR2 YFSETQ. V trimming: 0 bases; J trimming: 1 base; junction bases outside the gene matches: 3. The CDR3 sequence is CASSLEGTSGGAQETQYF. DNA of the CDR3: TGCGCCAGCAGCTTGGAGGGGACTAGCGGGGGGGCCCAAGAGACCCAGTACTTC.

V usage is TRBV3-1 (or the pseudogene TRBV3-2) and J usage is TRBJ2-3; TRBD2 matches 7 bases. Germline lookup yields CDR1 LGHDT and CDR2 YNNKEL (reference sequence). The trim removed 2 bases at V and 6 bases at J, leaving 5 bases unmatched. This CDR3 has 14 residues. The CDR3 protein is CASSQMGRGDTQYF. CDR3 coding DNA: TGTGCCAGCAGCCAAATGGGGCGGGGGGATACGCAGTATTTT.

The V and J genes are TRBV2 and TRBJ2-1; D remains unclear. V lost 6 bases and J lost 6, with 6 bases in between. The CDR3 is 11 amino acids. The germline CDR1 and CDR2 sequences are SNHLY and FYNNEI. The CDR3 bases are TGTGCCAGCAGCCCGTTCAATGAGCAGTTCTTC. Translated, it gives CASSPFNEQFF.

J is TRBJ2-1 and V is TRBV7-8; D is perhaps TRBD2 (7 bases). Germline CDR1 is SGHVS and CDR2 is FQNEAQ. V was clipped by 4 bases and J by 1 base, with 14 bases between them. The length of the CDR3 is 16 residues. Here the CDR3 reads CASSSPGGLSYNEQFF. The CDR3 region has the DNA TGTGCCAGCAGCTCCCCCGGGGGGCTTTCCTACAATGAGCAGTTCTTC.

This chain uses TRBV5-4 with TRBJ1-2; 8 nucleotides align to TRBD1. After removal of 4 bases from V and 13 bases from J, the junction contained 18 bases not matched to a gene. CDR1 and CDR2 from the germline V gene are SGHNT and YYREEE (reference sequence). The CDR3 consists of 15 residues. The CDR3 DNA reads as TGTGCCAGCAGCCCCACGGCCGGACAGGGCCAAGATTGCACCTTC. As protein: CASSPTAGQGQDCTF.

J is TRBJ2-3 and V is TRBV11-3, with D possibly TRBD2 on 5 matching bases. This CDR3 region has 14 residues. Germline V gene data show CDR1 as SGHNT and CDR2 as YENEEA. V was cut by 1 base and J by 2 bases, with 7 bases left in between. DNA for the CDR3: TGTGCCAGCAGCTTAGTCGGGGACACAGATACGCAGTATTTT. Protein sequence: CASSLVGDTDTQYF. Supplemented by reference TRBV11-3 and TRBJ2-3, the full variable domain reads EAGVVQSPRYKIIEKKQPVAFWCNPISGHNTLYWYLQNLGQGPELLIRYENEEAVDDSQLPKDRFSAERLKGVDSTLKIQPAELGDSAVYLCASSLVGDTDTQYFGPGTRLTVL.

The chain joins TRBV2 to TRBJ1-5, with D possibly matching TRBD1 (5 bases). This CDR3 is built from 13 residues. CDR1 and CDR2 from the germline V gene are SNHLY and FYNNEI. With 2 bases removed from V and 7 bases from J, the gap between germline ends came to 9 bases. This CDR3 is CASSEQGDQPQHF. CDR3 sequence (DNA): TGTGCCAGCAGTGAACAGGGTGACCAGCCCCAGCATTTT. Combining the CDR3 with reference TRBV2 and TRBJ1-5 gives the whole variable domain EPEVTQTPSHQVTQMGQEVILRCVPISNHLYFYWYRQILGQKVEFLVSFYNNEISEKSEIFDDQFSVERPDGSNFTLKIRSTKLEDSAMYFCASSEQGDQPQHFGDGTRLSIL.

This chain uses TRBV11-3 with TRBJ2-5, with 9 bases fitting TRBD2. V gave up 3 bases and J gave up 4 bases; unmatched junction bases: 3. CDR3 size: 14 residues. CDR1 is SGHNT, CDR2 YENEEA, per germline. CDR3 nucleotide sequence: TGTGCCAGCAGCTTCGGCGGGGGGGGAGAGACCCAGTACTTC. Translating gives CASSFGGGGETQYF.

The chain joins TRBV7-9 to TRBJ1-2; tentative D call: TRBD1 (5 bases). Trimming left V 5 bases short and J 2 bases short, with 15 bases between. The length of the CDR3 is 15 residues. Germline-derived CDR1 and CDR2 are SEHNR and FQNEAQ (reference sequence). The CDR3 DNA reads TGTGCCAGCAGCCCCCTCAGGGCAGACAACTATGGCTACACCTTC. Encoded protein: CASSPLRADNYGYTF.

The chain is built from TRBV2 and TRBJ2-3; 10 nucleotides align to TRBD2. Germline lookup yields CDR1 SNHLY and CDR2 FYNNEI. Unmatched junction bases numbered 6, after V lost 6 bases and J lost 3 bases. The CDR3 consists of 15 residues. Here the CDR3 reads CASSDPSGGTDTQYF. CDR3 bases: TGTGCCAGCAGCGACCCTAGCGGGGGAACAGATACGCAGTATTTT.

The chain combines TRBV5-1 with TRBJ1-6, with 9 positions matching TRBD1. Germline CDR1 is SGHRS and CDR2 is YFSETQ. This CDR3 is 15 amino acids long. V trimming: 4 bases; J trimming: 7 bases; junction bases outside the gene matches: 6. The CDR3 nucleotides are TGCGCCAGCAGCCCGGCCGGGACAGGGAATTCACCCCTCCACTTT. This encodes CASSPAGTGNSPLHF.

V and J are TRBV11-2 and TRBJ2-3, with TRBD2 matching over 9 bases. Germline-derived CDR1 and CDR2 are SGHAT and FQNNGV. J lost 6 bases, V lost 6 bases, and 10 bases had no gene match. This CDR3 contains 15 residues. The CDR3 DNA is TGTGCCAGCAGTTACGCCGGGACTAGCATCGATACGCAGTATTTT. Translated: CASSYAGTSIDTQYF.